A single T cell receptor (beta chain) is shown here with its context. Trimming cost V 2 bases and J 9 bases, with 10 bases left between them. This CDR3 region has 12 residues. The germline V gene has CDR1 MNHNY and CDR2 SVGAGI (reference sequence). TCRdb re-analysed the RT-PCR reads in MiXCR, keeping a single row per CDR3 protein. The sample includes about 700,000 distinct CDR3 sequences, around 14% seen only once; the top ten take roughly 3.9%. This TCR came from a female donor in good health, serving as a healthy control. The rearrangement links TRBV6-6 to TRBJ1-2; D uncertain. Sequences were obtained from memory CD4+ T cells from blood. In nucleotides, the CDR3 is TGTGCCAGCAGTTACGACATAGGTTGCTACACCTTC. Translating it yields CASSYDIGCYTF.